This passage covers 14 T cell receptor beta chains from one sample sequenced in a study of blood T cell repertoires in COVID-19. Clones were read by immunoSEQ multiplex PCR, and TCRdb kept only the in-frame ones, dropping some. Counted here are 200,000 to 250,000 clones, roughly 87% occurring once; the ten biggest clones make up over 9.5%. Sample: peripheral blood. The receptors originated from a woman aged 18-29 years who had recovered from COVID-19.

The J gene is TRBJ1-1, the V gene TRBV4-3; D gene unclear. Germline V CDR1 and CDR2: LGHNA, YSLEER. The CDR3 extends over 13 amino acids. Trimming left V 4 bases short and J 4 bases short, with 10 bases between. The chain's CDR3 is CASSPQRGTEAFF. The CDR3 nucleotides read TGCGCCAGCAGCCCTCAGAGAGGCACTGAAGCTTTCTTT.

The rearrangement links TRBV3-1 (or the pseudogene TRBV3-2) to TRBJ1-2; 8 bases are a match to TRBD1. V lost 6 bases, J lost 8 bases, and 8 bases stayed unmatched. CDR1 is LGHDT and CDR2 is YNNKEL in the germline V gene (reference sequence). The CDR3 consists of 13 residues. CDR3 coding DNA: TGTGCCAGCAGTCAGCAAACAGGGGGAGGCTACACCTTC. Translation: CASSQQTGGGYTF.

The rearrangement joins TRBV5-4 to TRBJ2-3; 8 bases are shared with TRBD1. V trimming: 3 bases; J trimming: 0 bases; junction bases outside the gene matches: 6. This CDR3 comprises 16 residues. Germline CDR1 SGHNT, CDR2 YYREEE (reference sequence). The CDR3 sequence is CASSSGQDPSTDTQYF. The CDR3 region has the DNA TGTGCCAGCAGCTCGGGACAGGATCCTAGCACAGATACGCAGTATTTT.

This sequence joins TRBV20-1 and TRBJ2-7; D might be TRBD2 (7 bases). Trimming cost V 3 bases and J 2 bases, with 14 bases left between them. The CDR3 consists of 14 residues. The germline gives CDR1 DFQATT, CDR2 SNEGSKA (reference sequence). The CDR3 region is CSASLLRGPYEQYF. CDR3 nucleotide sequence: TGCAGTGCTAGTCTATTGCGGGGGCCCTACGAGCAGTACTTC.

The sample holds one count of this clone. The rearrangement joins TRBV19 to TRBJ2-5; D possibly corresponds to TRBD1 (7 bases). Germline loops: CDR1 LNHDA, CDR2 SQIVND (reference sequence). The CDR3 runs 13 residues. The V end lost 2 bases, the J end lost 8 bases, and 12 bases lay between the germline ends. The CDR3 DNA reads TGTGCCAGTAGTATACCCAGGGGGGATACCCAGTACTTC. Protein: CASSIPRGDTQYF.

This chain joins TRBV2 and TRBJ1-1, with 7 bases aligning to TRBD1. The ends lost 6 bases at V and 3 bases at J; junction bases unmatched: 7. Looked up from germline, CDR1 is SNHLY and CDR2 is FYNNEI. CDR3 length equals 14 residues. The CDR3 sequence is CASSERQGHTEAFF. CDR3 coding DNA: TGTGCCAGCAGCGAACGACAGGGCCACACTGAAGCTTTCTTT. Filled out from reference TRBV2 and TRBJ1-1, the complete variable domain reads EPEVTQTPSHQVTQMGQEVILRCVPISNHLYFYWYRQILGQKVEFLVSFYNNEISEKSEIFDDQFSVERPDGSNFTLKIRSTKLEDSAMYFCASSERQGHTEAFFGQGTRLTVV.

The chain has TRBV5-4 and TRBJ2-5, with TRBD1 matching 7 bases. Per the germline V gene, CDR1 is SGHNT and CDR2 is YYREEE (reference sequence). The CDR3 spans 16 residues. The V segment lost 0 bases and the J segment 3 bases; nucleotides outside the gene matches: 8. The CDR3 is CASSLEGNRGKETQYF. The CDR3 nucleotides read TGTGCCAGCAGCTTGGAAGGGAACAGGGGAAAAGAGACCCAGTACTTC. Based on the CDR3 plus reference TRBV5-4 and TRBJ2-5, the full variable domain is ETGVTQSPTHLIKTRGQQVTLRCSSQSGHNTVSWYQQALGQGPQFIFQYYREEENGRGNFPPRFSGLQFPNYSSELNVNALELDDSALYLCASSLEGNRGKETQYFGPGTRLLVL.

The chain couples TRBV7-3 to TRBJ2-7, with TRBD1 identical over 8 bases. Trimming cost V 2 bases and J 2 bases; bases outside gene matches: 5. The CDR3 contains 15 residues. Germline V gene data show CDR1 as SGHTA and CDR2 as FQGTGA. This CDR3 is CASSLEGDRTYEQYF. CDR3 sequence (DNA): TGTGCCAGCAGCTTAGAGGGGGACAGGACCTACGAGCAGTACTTC.

The J gene is TRBJ1-5, the V gene TRBV19; D is ambiguous. Trimming took off 6 bases at V and 1 base at J, with 13 bases between the two ends. The germline V gene has CDR1 LNHDA and CDR2 SQIVND (reference sequence). The CDR3 totals 15 residues. CDR3 in DNA: TGTGCCAGTAGAAGTGTCGGAGAGAGCAATCAGCCCCAGCATTTT. Protein: CASRSVGESNQPQHF.

The gene calls are TRBV24-1 and TRBJ2-3; the D gene is possibly TRBD2 (5 bases). There are 14 residues in the CDR3. Trimming removed 4 bases from V and 6 bases from J, with 13 bases in between. Per germline, CDR1 KGHDR and CDR2 SFDVKD. The CDR3 loop reads CATSEPSSSDTQYF. The CDR3 DNA is TGTGCCACCAGTGAGCCTTCTAGCAGTGATACGCAGTATTTT.

In this sample, this clone turned up a few times. V usage is TRBV18 and J usage is TRBJ2-3; 12 nucleotides match TRBD2. The V gene's germline CDR1 is KGHSH and CDR2 LQKENI. Trimming took 2 bases from V and 2 from J; bases not matched to a gene: 5. CDR3 size: 17 residues. The CDR3 nucleotides are TGTGCCAGCTCACCATTCCTAGCGGGAGGGTACACAGATACGCAGTATTTT. Protein sequence: CASSPFLAGGYTDTQYF.

The genes are TRBV6-5 and TRBJ1-1; D is unclear. V was pared by 2 bases and J by 4 bases, with 11 bases between. CDR1 and CDR2 (germline): MNHEY, SVGAGI. The CDR3 extends over 14 amino acids. CDR3 amino acids: CASSYAGSSTEAFF. In nucleotides, the CDR3 is TGTGCCAGCAGTTACGCGGGGTCAAGCACTGAAGCTTTCTTT.

This chain joins TRBV7-6 and TRBJ2-2, with 11 bases that match TRBD1. The germline V gene encodes CDR1 SGHVS and CDR2 FNYEAQ. Unmatched junction bases numbered 5, after V lost 5 bases and J lost 3 bases. This CDR3 is 16 amino acids long. CDR3 DNA sequence: TGTGCCAGCAGCCCATGGACAGGGGGCGACACCGGGGAGCTGTTTTTT. Translated: CASSPWTGGDTGELFF.

This clone was found a few times. The gene calls are TRBV11-2 and TRBJ2-7, with D tentatively TRBD2 (5 bases). Trimming removed 6 bases at V and 0 bases at J, with 18 bases between. Per the germline V gene, CDR1 is SGHAT and CDR2 is FQNNGV. This CDR3 has 16 amino acids. In DNA, the CDR3 is TGTGCCAGCAGAACCACGACTGGGGAGCTCTCCTACGAGCAGTACTTC. Residues: CASRTTTGELSYEQYF. Variable domain in full (rest from reference TRBV11-2 and TRBJ2-7): EAGVAQSPRYKIIEKRQSVAFWCNPISGHATLYWYQQILGQGPKLLIQFQNNGVVDDSQLPKDRFSAERLKGVDSTLKIQPAKLEDSAVYLCASRTTTGELSYEQYFGPGTRLTVT.